This TCR beta chain derives from a study of human T cells and chemical hapten exposure. Across the whole study: Minor pooled library volume differences mainly drove per-sample TCR yield variation. Study observations and caveats: Donors' alopecia may make their immune response differ from healthy people's.

Germline-derived CDR1 and CDR2 are MNHEY and SVGAGI. Between the trimmed V and J ends, which lost 0 bases and 3 bases, there was a span of 8 bases. The CDR3 consists of 15 residues. Points on this clonotype: Its antigen is currently unknown.

Time point described: patch test 3, about 24 weeks after DPC sensitization. Treatment here: therapeutic diphenylcyclopropenone sensitization with weekly scalp DPC. Suited to DPC and affected by alopecia, the donors ranged from 18 to 70 years old. Authors' data handling: Sampled TCR counts reached a median of approximately 100,000 per sample, with values ranging from roughly 20,000 to 700,000. Each CDR3 protein gets one entry after TCRdb re-called the RACE reads with MiXCR. What appears here as the V and J calls and clone size reflects TCRdb's work, not the paper's. The sample has 95,000 to 150,000 distinct CDR3 sequences, approximately 11% seen once.

The sequence was obtained from a woman aged 50 to 65 with alopecia areata. Some clones in this sample may be carry-over from other donors' samples. The sample in question was whole blood, obtained in connection with sensitization to the hapten diphenylcyclopropenone (DPC). This chain joins TRBV6-5 and TRBJ2-2; perhaps D is TRBD1 or TRBD2 (5 bases each). As DNA, the CDR3 is TGTGCCAGCAGTTACTCGGGACCTTACACCGGGGAGCTGTTTTTT. Its translation: CASSYSGPYTGELFF.